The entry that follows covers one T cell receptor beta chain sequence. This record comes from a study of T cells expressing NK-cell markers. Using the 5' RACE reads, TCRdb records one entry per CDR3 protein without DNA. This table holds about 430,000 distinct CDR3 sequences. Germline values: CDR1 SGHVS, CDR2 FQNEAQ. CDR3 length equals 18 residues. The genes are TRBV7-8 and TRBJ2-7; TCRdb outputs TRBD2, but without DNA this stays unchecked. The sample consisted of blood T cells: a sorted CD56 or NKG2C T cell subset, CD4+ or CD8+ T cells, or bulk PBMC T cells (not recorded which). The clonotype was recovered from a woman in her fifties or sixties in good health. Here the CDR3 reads CASSLVRTSGSEKNEQYF.